The rows below give T cell receptor beta chains drawn from one sample of a study of T-cell reconstitution after alpha-beta-depleted transplantation in children. TCRdb used MiXCR to reprocess the PCR reads, holding one entry per CDR3 protein. Of approximately 980,000 distinct CDR3 sequences in the sample, roughly 29% are singletons; the top ten hold approximately 30%. Material: PBMCs, mostly from graft donor cells, obtained 360 days after TCRalphabeta/CD19-depleted stem cell transplant. These TCRs come from a boy younger than two who had a stem cell transplant for SCID, so the T cells may come from the graft donor. Each CDR3 is given with its conserved first and last residue. Each record gives: D gene, V gene, J gene, clone size, CDR3 DNA, CDR3 protein. D genes are given only for firm matches. Not every row has a clone size; where given, it reads once, few, many or a size class.

NA	TRBV20-1	TRBJ2-7	few	TGCAGTGCTAGAGTTTCCGGGGTACGACCCTACGAGCAGTACTTC	CSARVSGVRPYEQYF
TRBD2	TRBV5-1	TRBJ2-1	NA	TGCGCCAGCAGTCTTGTTTCTTCCCAGCGGGGGGGCTGGAAATATGAGCAGTTCTTC	CASSLVSSQRGGWKYEQFF
NA	TRBV5-1	TRBJ2-6	NA	TGCGCCAGCAGTGGGGGATATTCCTCCTCTGGGGCCAACGTCCTGACTTTC	CASSGGYSSSGANVLTF
TRBD1	TRBV10-3	TRBJ1-4	few	TGTGCCATCAGTGAGTCGCGACAGGGGGCAACTAATGAAAAACTGTTTTTT	CAISESRQGATNEKLFF
TRBD1	TRBV6-5	TRBJ1-1	few	TGTGCCAGCAGTTACTTAAAAAGACAGGGGGCGTACACTGAAGCTTTCTTT	CASSYLKRQGAYTEAFF
NA	TRBV7-9	TRBJ1-5	few	TGTGCCAGCAGCCTAAGCTTGACTGGGAGTCTAAGTCAGCCCCAGCATTTT	CASSLSLTGSLSQPQHF
NA	TRBV29-1	TRBJ2-3	few	TGCAGCGTTGAAGATACAGGTTGGCGCACAGATACGCAGTATTTT	CSVEDTGWRTDTQYF
NA	TRBV28	TRBJ2-1	NA	TGTGCCGGTCCTCGGGGGACCTCCTACAATGAGCAGTTCTTC	CAGPRGTSYNEQFF
NA	TRBV29-1	TRBJ1-5	NA	TGCAGCGTCCCCGAGTGGGAGGCCCAGCATTTT	CSVPEWEAQHF
NA	TRBV10-3	TRBJ2-1	few	TGTGCCATCAGTGAAAGGGGCCAGGGTAACGATGAGCAGTTCTTC	CAISERGQGNDEQFF
NA	TRBV9	TRBJ2-3	NA	TGTGCCAGCAGCGTAGACTCAATAGCAGATACGCAGTATTTT	CASSVDSIADTQYF
TRBD1	TRBV27	TRBJ2-7	NA	TGTGCCAGCAGTGCCGGGACAGGGGTCTACGAGCAGTACTTC	CASSAGTGVYEQYF
NA	TRBV6-1	TRBJ2-2	few	TGTGCCAGCGGACGCGGGACATCGAACACCGGGGAGCTGTTTTTT	CASGRGTSNTGELFF
TRBD2	TRBV3-1	TRBJ2-3	NA	TGTGCCAGCAGCCAAGGACTAGCGGGGGGGCGGGGATATTTT	CASSQGLAGGRGYF
NA	TRBV4-1	TRBJ2-1	once	TGCGCCAGCAGCCAAGTTGGGACTTGGAACAATGAGCAGTTCTTC	CASSQVGTWNNEQFF
NA	TRBV25-1	TRBJ2-5	few	TGTGCCAGCAGGGCCGTCGGCTTCGAGACCCAGTACTTC	CASRAVGFETQYF
NA	TRBV5-1	TRBJ2-7	NA	TGCGCCAGCAGACAGTTTGCAGAGCAGTACTTC	CASRQFAEQYF
NA	TRBV14	TRBJ2-3	NA	TGTGCCAGCAGCCAAGATTGGGGAGTCCTTCCAGATACGCAGTATTTT	CASSQDWGVLPDTQYF
NA	TRBV28	TRBJ2-7	NA	TGTGCCAGCAGAAATGATCGGGTCAACGAGCAGTACTTC	CASRNDRVNEQYF
NA	TRBV4-1	TRBJ1-5	NA	TGCGCCAGCAGCCAAGTTCCCAGCCATCAGCCCCAGCATTTT	CASSQVPSHQPQHF
NA	TRBV12-3/TRBV12-4	TRBJ1-2	NA	TGTGCCAGCGGCCCGGAGTCTTACTATGGCTACACCTTC	CASGPESYYGYTF
TRBD1	TRBV6-1	TRBJ1-5	NA	TGTGCCAGCAGTCCGTGGGACAGCCTCAATCAGCCCCAGCATTTT	CASSPWDSLNQPQHF
NA	TRBV4-3	TRBJ2-5	once	TGCGCCAGCAGCCAAGGGCACGTGGGGGAGACCCAGTACTTC	CASSQGHVGETQYF
NA	TRBV12-3/TRBV12-4	TRBJ2-1	few	TGTGCCAGCAGTTTACTGGGGCCCGTGTCCTACAATGAGCAGTTCTTC	CASSLLGPVSYNEQFF
TRBD1	TRBV11-2	TRBJ1-1	NA	TGTGCCAGCAGCTTAGAAAGCTGGACAGGGAACACTGAAGCTTTCTTT	CASSLESWTGNTEAFF
NA	TRBV28	TRBJ2-5	NA	TGTGCCAGCAGTCCCACAGGGATGGGGGAGACCCAGTACTTC	CASSPTGMGETQYF
NA	TRBV29-1	TRBJ2-1	few	TGCAGCCCACTTGGGGGAAATGAGCAGTTCTTC	CSPLGGNEQFF
NA	TRBV29-1	TRBJ2-2	few	TGCAGCGTTGAATCCGGGGAGCTGTTTTTT	CSVESGELFF
NA	TRBV3-1	TRBJ2-3	few	TGTGCCAGCAGCCAAGATTCCCGCCCTAGCACAGATACGCAGTATTTT	CASSQDSRPSTDTQYF
NA	TRBV12-3/TRBV12-4	TRBJ2-5	NA	TGTGCCAGCGGGGAATCGAACAAAGAGACCCAGTACTTC	CASGESNKETQYF
NA	TRBV2	TRBJ1-1	NA	TGTGCCAGCACTCAAGGACAGAACACTGAAGCTTTCTTT	CASTQGQNTEAFF
TRBD1	TRBV12-3/TRBV12-4	TRBJ2-2	NA	TGTGCCAGCAGGGGGACAGCAACCGGGGAGCTGTTTTTT	CASRGTATGELFF
NA	TRBV20-1	TRBJ2-7	few	TGCAGTGCTCGCCCCCGGGGGGCGCGGGACGAGCAGTACTTC	CSARPRGARDEQYF
NA	TRBV5-1	TRBJ2-3	few	TGCGCCAGCAGCTCAATCGGGGGGCTTCCCACAGATACGCAGTATTTT	CASSSIGGLPTDTQYF
NA	TRBV20-1	TRBJ2-7	few	TGCAGTGCTAGAGATATAAGGCTCGAGCAGTACTTC	CSARDIRLEQYF
NA	TRBV28	TRBJ1-3	NA	TGTGCCAGCAGTTCCAATGGGGCAGGAGGAAACACCATATATTTT	CASSSNGAGGNTIYF
TRBD2	TRBV12-3/TRBV12-4	TRBJ2-3	few	TGTGCCAGCAGTTCTAGCGGGGGGCATACAGATACGCAGTATTTT	CASSSSGGHTDTQYF
TRBD2	TRBV4-2	TRBJ2-2	NA	TGTGCCAGCAGCCAAGCGTTCCCGGGGGGGAAGAAGGCCGGGGAGCTGTTTTTT	CASSQAFPGGKKAGELFF
NA	TRBV12-3/TRBV12-4	TRBJ2-1	few	TGTGCCAGCAGTTTTGTCGATGAGCAGTTCTTC	CASSFVDEQFF
NA	TRBV6-5	TRBJ2-2	many	TGTGCCAGCAGTCGGATGGCGAGGTTCCCCAGCGGGGAGCTGTTTTTT	CASSRMARFPSGELFF
TRBD1	TRBV27	TRBJ2-6	NA	TGTGCCAGCAGTCCGGGACAGGGTTTTGGTGGGGCCAACGTCCTGACTTTC	CASSPGQGFGGANVLTF
NA	TRBV7-2	TRBJ2-6	NA	TGTGCCAGCAGCCCTAAGAAAAGGTCTGGGGCCAACGTCCTGACTTTC	CASSPKKRSGANVLTF
NA	TRBV28	TRBJ2-3	many	TGTGCCAGCACTATCCAGGGGATAAATGCAGATACGCAGTATTTT	CASTIQGINADTQYF
TRBD2	TRBV29-1	TRBJ2-3	few	TGCAGCGTTGATCTGGTAGCGGGAGTCACAGATACGCAGTATTTT	CSVDLVAGVTDTQYF
NA	TRBV5-5	TRBJ2-5	NA	TGTGCCAGCAGCTTGGACAGGGAAAAGACCCAGTACTTC	CASSLDREKTQYF
TRBD2	TRBV4-1	TRBJ2-5	NA	TGCGCCAGCAGCCATGGGGGCAAACTAGCGGGGTTCCAAGAGACCCAGTACTTC	CASSHGGKLAGFQETQYF
NA	TRBV6-1	TRBJ1-5	few	TGTGCCAGCAAAATTCCGAATAATGGGCAGGGGAGCAATCAGCCCCAGCATTTT	CASKIPNNGQGSNQPQHF
NA	TRBV12-3/TRBV12-4	TRBJ1-5	NA	TGTGCCAGCAGTTCCCGGGGGGCCCAGCATTTT	CASSSRGAQHF